Below are 10 T cell receptor beta chains sequenced from a single sample in a study of CD8+ T cells in alopecia areata. RNA extraction was followed by reverse transcription into cDNA, which acted as the sequencing template. The repertoire was sequenced with immunoSEQ multiplex PCR; TCRdb's copy has only in-frame clones and lacks some. The sample carries about 130,000 clones, 50% to 60% recorded once. The sample in question was CD4+ T cells sorted from blood, obtained at week 0. The receptors here all came from a human donor with alopecia areata.

The V call is TRBV10-2, the J call TRBJ2-5; TRBD2 agrees at 8 bases. The CDR3 sequence is 13 residues long. CDR1 WSHSY and CDR2 SAAADI come from the germline V gene. V was pared by 9 bases and J by 5 bases, with 8 bases of the junction left unmatched. In DNA, the CDR3 is TGCGCCAGTGCAACGGGGGGGCTCGAGACCCAGTACTTC. Amino acid sequence: CASATGGLETQYF.

This clone came up a few times. The sample holds other DNA sequences that translate to the same CDR3. The chain combines TRBV6-5 with TRBJ1-5; weak D call: TRBD1 (6 bases). CDR3 length equals 13 residues. Germline V lookup: CDR1 MNHEY, CDR2 SVGAGI. Trimming took off 6 bases at V and 2 bases at J, with 8 bases between the two ends. CDR3 coding DNA: TGTGCCAGCAGGCGACAGGGCAATCAGCCCCAGCATTTT. Its protein is CASRRQGNQPQHF.

The rearrangement uses TRBV2 and TRBJ1-1; D might be TRBD1 (5 bases). Per germline, CDR1 SNHLY and CDR2 FYNNEI. The CDR3 contains 13 residues. V lost 8 bases, J lost 0 bases, and 10 bases lay in between. DNA of the CDR3: TGTGCCAGCCGTAGGGGAGTGAACACTGAAGCTTTCTTT. Amino acid sequence: CASRRGVNTEAFF.

The chain employs TRBV30 and TRBJ2-7, with no clear D. CDR3 length: 11 residues. Germline CDR1 GTSNPN, CDR2 SVGIG (reference sequence). Trimming removed 1 base at V and 6 bases at J, with 7 bases between. The CDR3 nucleotides are TGTGCCTGGAGTGAAGTGAGCGAGCAGTACTTC. This codes for CAWSEVSEQYF.

This clone was observed a single time. J is TRBJ2-3 and V is TRBV7-7, with D hard to call. Germline V gene data show CDR1 as SSHAT and CDR2 as FNYEAQ (reference sequence). The germline V and J ends were trimmed by 5 bases and 1 base, with 4 bases remaining between them. The CDR3 runs 12 residues. The DNA for the CDR3 is TGTGCCAGCAGCCCAGGCACAGATACGCAGTATTTT. It yields the protein CASSPGTDTQYF.

J is TRBJ2-3 and V is TRBV9; the D is unclear. V dropped 5 bases and J dropped 3 bases, with 19 bases sitting between them. This CDR3 has 16 residues. CDR1 is SGDLS and CDR2 is YYNGEE in the germline V gene. The CDR3 DNA is TGTGCCAGCAGTGGGGAACTCTCCCTTCGAACAGATACGCAGTATTTT. Its protein is CASSGELSLRTDTQYF.

J is TRBJ2-1 and V is TRBV5-1; D is unresolved. In germline, CDR1 is SGHRS, CDR2 YFSETQ. V lost 2 bases, J lost 8 bases, and 11 bases lay in between. The CDR3 length is 13 residues. The CDR3 reads CASSFGGGDEQFF. CDR3 DNA: TGCGCCAGCAGCTTTGGCGGTGGCGATGAGCAGTTCTTC.

This clone showed up just once. This chain joins TRBV29-1 and TRBJ2-6; D is uncertain. Trimming took off 5 bases at V and 0 bases at J, with 5 bases between the two ends. The CDR3 is 13 residues long. Germline V gives CDR1 SQVTM, CDR2 ANQGSEA. The CDR3 reads CSVRGSGANVLTF. CDR3 bases: TGCAGCGTTCGAGGCTCTGGGGCCAACGTCCTGACTTTC.

The table lists this clone with a count of one. The chain has TRBV7-9 and TRBJ2-7; 11 nucleotides match TRBD2. CDR1 SEHNR and CDR2 FQNEAQ come from the germline V gene (reference sequence). Trimming cost V 1 base and J 4 bases; bases outside gene matches: 0. The CDR3 has 14 residues. CDR3 sequence (DNA): TGTGCCAGCAGCTTAGGACTAGCGGGATACGAGCAGTACTTC. It codes for CASSLGLAGYEQYF. Full variable domain (missing parts from reference TRBV7-9 and TRBJ2-7): DTGVSQNPRHKITKRGQNVTFRCDPISEHNRLYWYRQTLGQGPEFLTYFQNEAQLEKSRLLSDRFSAERPKGSFSTLEIQRTEQGDSAMYLCASSLGLAGYEQYFGPGTRLTVT.

J is TRBJ1-4 and V is TRBV9; the D is unclear. Germline CDR1 is SGDLS and CDR2 is YYNGEE. The V end lost 3 bases, the J end lost 7 bases, and 10 bases lay between the germline ends. The CDR3 is made up of 13 amino acids. The CDR3 DNA follows: TGTGCCAGCAGCGCCCATCTCGCTGAAAAACTGTTTTTT. Translated: CASSAHLAEKLFF.